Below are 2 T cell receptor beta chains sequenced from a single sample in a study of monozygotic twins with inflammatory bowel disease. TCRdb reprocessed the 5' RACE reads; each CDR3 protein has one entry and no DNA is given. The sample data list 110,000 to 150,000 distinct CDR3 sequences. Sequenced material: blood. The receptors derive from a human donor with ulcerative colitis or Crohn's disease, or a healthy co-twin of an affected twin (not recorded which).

CDR3 sequence reads: CSARGTPSSYEQYF. This chain connects TRBV20-1 to TRBJ2-7; TCRdb selects TRBD1, and the lack of DNA leaves this call unchecked. Germline lookup yields CDR1 DFQATT and CDR2 SNEGSKA (reference sequence). The CDR3 length is 14 residues.

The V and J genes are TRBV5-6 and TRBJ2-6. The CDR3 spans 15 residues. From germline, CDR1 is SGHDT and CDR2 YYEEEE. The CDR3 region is CASSLETSGANVLTF.